Listed here are 14 T cell receptor beta chains from one sample, sequenced in a study of shared clonotypes between healthy human individuals. Positively selected for CCR7, the CD45RO-negative cells used as naive CD8 cells excluded terminally differentiated effector memory CD45RA+ cells. Clones were read by immunoSEQ multiplex PCR, and TCRdb kept only the in-frame ones, dropping some. The sample has around 2,100,000 clones, approximately 95% seen once. Sequencing was carried out using naive CD8+ T cells sorted from blood. These receptors were collected from a man aged 18 to 29 in good health.

This rearrangement joins TRBV9 to TRBJ2-2; no clear D. Germline assignment: CDR1 SGDLS and CDR2 YYNGEE. V was cut by 4 bases and J by 0 bases, with 13 bases left in between. The CDR3 is made up of 16 amino acids. The CDR3 bases are TGTGCCAGCAGCCCGGTAGGACCGGCGAACACCGGGGAGCTGTTTTTT. Translating gives CASSPVGPANTGELFF. The complete variable domain, with remaining parts taken from reference TRBV9 and TRBJ2-2, reads DSGVTQTPKHLITATGQRVTLRCSPRSGDLSVYWYQQSLDQGLQFLIQYYNGEERAKGNILERFSAQQFPDLHSELNLSSLELGDSALYFCASSPVGPANTGELFFGEGSRLTVL.

In this sample, this clone turned up a few times. The chain links TRBV5-1 to TRBJ1-2, with TRBD1 as a possible D gene (6 bases). Germline-derived CDR1 and CDR2 are SGHRS and YFSETQ. V was cut by 1 base and J by 3 bases, with 10 bases left in between. The CDR3 contains 14 residues. The CDR3, as DNA: TGCGCCAGCAGCTTGACAGGGCTCGACTATGGCTACACCTTC. Translation gives CASSLTGLDYGYTF.

The chain joins TRBV9 to TRBJ2-5; TRBD1 might be the D (5 bases). CDR3 length equals 15 residues. The V and J ends lost 4 bases and 4 bases respectively, with 17 bases between them. CDR1 is SGDLS, CDR2 YYNGEE, per germline. The CDR3 protein is CASSLGGATGETQYF. Written as DNA, the CDR3 is TGTGCCAGCAGCCTAGGTGGGGCTACTGGAGAGACCCAGTACTTC.

The count of this clone is one. The genes are TRBV5-1 and TRBJ2-1; 7 nucleotides line up with TRBD2. The CDR3 is made up of 16 amino acids. The V and J ends lost 4 bases and 2 bases, in that order; junction bases with no gene match: 9. Germline-derived CDR1 and CDR2 are SGHRS and YFSETQ. The CDR3 DNA sequence: TGCGCCAGCAGCATAAGAGCGGGGCCAACCTACAATGAGCAGTTCTTC. This gives the protein CASSIRAGPTYNEQFF.

Concerning this clone: Other DNA sequences in this sample translate to the same CDR3. V gene TRBV9 combines with J gene TRBJ2-7, with D possibly being TRBD2 (7 bases). This CDR3 comprises 14 residues. Germline V gene lookup returns CDR1 SGDLS and CDR2 YYNGEE. V dropped 2 bases and J dropped 2 bases, with 11 bases sitting between them. CDR3 protein: CASSVGGPTYEQYF. Written as DNA, the CDR3 is TGTGCCAGCAGCGTGGGGGGGCCCACCTACGAGCAGTACTTC.

CDR3 bases: TGTGCCAGCAGCTTAGTGGGAGGGGAATACGAGCAGTACTTC. Protein: CASSLVGGEYEQYF. This chain links TRBV7-9 with TRBJ2-7, with TRBD2 identical over 7 bases. With V trimmed by 1 base and J by 4 bases, 4 bases remained unmatched. CDR1 and CDR2 from the germline V gene are SEHNR and FQNEAQ (reference sequence). This CDR3 is built from 14 residues.

The chain joins TRBV10-3 to TRBJ1-5; D remains unclear. CDR3 length: 15 residues. Trimming took 0 bases from V and 7 from J, leaving 13 bases between them. CDR1 and CDR2 (germline): ENHRY, SYGVKD. DNA for the CDR3: TGTGCCATCAGTGAGTCAATTGCACAGAGCCAGCCCCAGCATTTT. Protein: CAISESIAQSQPQHF.

This chain uses TRBV10-1 with TRBJ2-1; 7 bases fit TRBD2. Germline V lookup: CDR1 WNHNN, CDR2 SYGVQD (reference sequence). The V and J ends lost 3 bases and 8 bases, in that order; junction bases with no gene match: 13. The CDR3 sequence is 16 residues long. The CDR3 bases are TGCGCCAGCAGTGAAACCGGGGGGAGCCGGTGGGATGAGCAGTTCTTC. Encoded protein: CASSETGGSRWDEQFF.

As regards this clone: The sample has other DNA sequences that encode this CDR3 too. The genes are TRBV30 and TRBJ2-1; D is perhaps TRBD1 or TRBD2 (5 bases each). V was cut by 0 bases and J by 8 bases, with 8 bases left in between. This CDR3 is built from 12 residues. In germline, CDR1 is GTSNPN, CDR2 SVGIG (reference sequence). The chain's CDR3 is CAWSVRGHEQFF. The CDR3 bases are TGTGCCTGGAGTGTACGGGGACATGAGCAGTTCTTC.

The chain combines TRBV5-6 with TRBJ2-7, with D perhaps matching TRBD1 (6 bases). Per the germline V gene, CDR1 is SGHDT and CDR2 is YYEEEE. The V and J ends lost 4 bases and 3 bases respectively, with 17 bases between them. The CDR3 loop spans 15 amino acids. In DNA, the CDR3 is TGTGCCAGCAGCGGCGGACAGCGCCCCTTCTACGAGCAGTACTTC. Translation gives CASSGGQRPFYEQYF.

The rearrangement joins TRBV4-1 to TRBJ2-7; D not resolved. V was trimmed by 1 base and J by 2 bases, leaving 15 bases between them. From germline, CDR1 is MGHRA and CDR2 YSYEKL. The CDR3 extends over 16 amino acids. The CDR3 region has the DNA TGCGCCAGCAGCCAAGTTTTTCCGGGTTTAGCCTACGAGCAGTACTTC. As protein: CASSQVFPGLAYEQYF.

V gene TRBV5-4 combines with J gene TRBJ2-7; TRBD2 is a possible D gene (5 bases). The CDR3 has 13 residues. The germline CDR1 and CDR2 sequences are SGHNT and YYREEE (reference sequence). The V end was cut by 9 bases, the J end by 0 bases, with 13 bases between. The DNA of the CDR3 is TGTGCCACCCAGACTGGGAGCTCCTACGAGCAGTACTTC. Its protein is CATQTGSSYEQYF. Full variable domain (missing parts from reference TRBV5-4 and TRBJ2-7): ETGVTQSPTHLIKTRGQQVTLRCSSQSGHNTVSWYQQALGQGPQFIFQYYREEENGRGNFPPRFSGLQFPNYSSELNVNALELDDSALYLCATQTGSSYEQYFGPGTRLTVT.

The genes are TRBV2 and TRBJ2-1; no firm D call. CDR3 size: 12 residues. Trimming stripped 4 bases from V and 5 bases from J, with 6 bases between. In germline, CDR1 is SNHLY, CDR2 FYNNEI. Written as DNA, the CDR3 is TGTGCCAGCAGTGTTTACGACAATGAGCAGTTCTTC. Translating it yields CASSVYDNEQFF.

The rearrangement links TRBV4-3 to TRBJ2-1, with D possibly TRBD2 on 5 matching bases. Germline V gene data show CDR1 as LGHNA and CDR2 as YSLEER. This CDR3 region has 16 residues. The V and J ends lost 0 bases and 1 base respectively, with 10 bases between them. The CDR3 spells CASSQDPGESYNEQFF. DNA of the CDR3: TGCGCCAGCAGCCAAGATCCCGGGGAATCCTACAATGAGCAGTTCTTC.